What follows describes a single T cell receptor (beta chain). No cognate antigen has been identified for it. Per-base qualities were not stored, and no clone one base away is much larger. The data stem from a study of cytomegalovirus exposure and HLA in healthy donors (dated by TCRdb to 2016 to 2017). The study in broad terms: According to an earlier analysis of a few hundred of the donors, about 179 million T cells yielded over 90 million unique TCR beta sequences and less than 300 Gb of sequence data. Alongside the repertoire data, information on donor age, sex, ethnicity and CMV serostatus was compiled. Genome-wide SNP genotypes for about 65% of the 666 donors were used in a later genetic analysis, which treated that subset as a discovery cohort. To predict cytomegalovirus infection status, the study combined high-throughput TCR immunosequencing, statistical association of individual TCRs with disease status, and machine learning. An earlier analysis of several hundred of the donors applied high-throughput TCR beta sequencing to assess whether each TCR beta V gene segment acted as functional or pseudogenic. Class I and class II HLA loci were covered by the typing at four-digit resolution. Because of strong linkage in the cohort, five DR-DQ haplotypes were treated as single units for association and clustering. The study profiled the T cell repertoires of 500 to 800 subjects by immunosequencing and related them to cytomegalovirus serostatus. The study aimed to test whether cataloging public T cell receptors could reveal signatures of past pathogen exposure. Of the roughly 400 genotyped donors, about 84% fell in the genetic ancestry cluster associated with self-reported Caucasian donors. All discovery cohort repertoires had been generated using a single sequencing platform. In the later analysis, no new phenotypic data were used to find candidate immune exposures; instead, reliance was placed on TCR beta sequences and their occurrence across donors. A separate validation cohort of roughly 130 different subjects was used in addition to the approximately 700-subject first cohort. An early release covering some 640 HLA-typed donors comprised around 300 gigabases of sequencing data and 85 million or so unique TCR sequences. Among about 400 genotyped donors of the cohort, an average of roughly 230,000 unique TCR beta nucleotide sequences was sequenced per donor, of which roughly 17% were non-productive. The number of donors typed differed by locus, with roughly 620-640 for A, B, C, DRB1 and DQB1, approximately 500 for DQA1, about 610 for DPA1, and some 450 for DPB1. In a later analysis, previously published TCR beta repertoires from 666 donors were re-analyzed and high-resolution HLA genotyping was added so that TCR occurrence patterns could be studied. Study-level results and caveats: Some IMGT-functional V segments, including TRBV6-2 and TRBV6-3, could not be distinguished by the 87-base-pair reads and were therefore excluded. A cluster of highly shared sequence variants was judged likely to be a technical artifact of the sequencing pipeline. A later analysis reported that several top co-occurrence clusters appeared linked to parvovirus B19, influenza, CMV and Epstein-Barr virus. Across donors, most TCR sequences were observed very rarely, whereas some public TCRs were present in many individuals. The presence/absence analyses assumed that sequencing depth was roughly uniform across donors, and that assumption may not be true. HLA typing was unavailable for some donors at each locus, so association tests used only the typed subset. Compared with the approximately 700-donor mean, donors in an Asian-associated ancestry cluster had fewer N-insertions in productive TCRs, according to a later genetic analysis. An association between a missense DCLRE1C variant and V-gene and J-gene trimming of TCR beta chains was found in a later genetic analysis and replicated in an independent cohort. Linkage disequilibrium might explain the correlated functional status among segregating V segments, but an unknown experimental factor could not be ruled out. A further reported finding was that TCR beta sequences accurately predicted the HLA-A and HLA-B alleles for most subjects in the first cohort. Specific HLA alleles were associated with roughly 16,000 TCR beta sequences at a false discovery rate of 0.05 in a later analysis. A later analysis found that TCR association rates varied across HLA loci, with DRB1 alleles showing the most associated TCRs and HLA-C alleles the fewest. Only TCR beta chains were sequenced in this cohort, and the absence of alpha or paired-chain data limited detectable features. In vitro tests confirmed that three of the cytomegalovirus-associated TCR beta chains recognize cytomegalovirus antigens. It was suggested by the authors that the approach could potentially be generalized to other disease states and immunological phenotypes. A later analysis found that most CMV-associated TCR beta chains appeared HLA-restricted, with HLA associations seemingly driven largely by CMV exposure. Assigning TCR associations to individual alleles was difficult when HLA alleles, especially DR and DQ, strongly co-occurred. The earlier analysis of fewer than 750 of the donors excluded about 16 rarely observed V segments, including chromosome 9 orphons, because counts were too low. The only immune exposure information available for the cohort was CMV serostatus. The study listed 150 to 200 TCR beta chains as associated with cytomegalovirus. An earlier analysis of roughly 570 of the donors showed that most TCR beta V segments appeared in productive rearrangements either about 87% or about 30% of the time, which broadly matched IMGT annotations. In both the original and validation cohorts, the classifier was reported to diagnose cytomegalovirus status with high specificity and sensitivity. In a later analysis, HLA-associated TCR beta chains were found to be more clonally expanded and to have lower generation probabilities than equally common non-associated chains.

V lost 5 bases and J lost 0 bases; the stretch between them is 12 bases long. CDR1 and CDR2, looked up from the germline V gene (reference sequence), are SSHAT and FNYEAQ. The CDR3 numbers 15 residues from cysteine through phenylalanine. The DNA shown is the 45-base CDR3, in frame from base 1. The cohort consisted of hundreds of healthy bone marrow donors. At the time of sampling, every cohort member was nominally healthy, though immune exposures that went unrecorded were likely present. The donor was CMV seropositive and belonged to the group of about 290 seropositive cohort members. Each donor provided a peripheral blood sample, and peripheral blood mononuclear cells were used for TCR beta sequencing. The Qiagen DNeasy Blood Extraction Kit was used to extract genomic DNA from the blood cell samples. Library prep was done by the immunoSEQ multiplex PCR assay. For the multiplex PCR, a mixture combining 60 forward primers for TCR Vbeta segments and 13 reverse primers for TCR Jbeta segments was used. The CDR3 region of rearranged TCR beta genes was amplified from genomic DNA with a multiplex PCR assay. Amplified TCR beta libraries were sequenced as 87-base-pair reads on the Illumina HiSeq System. The study's processing was this. Across the 500 to 750 repertoires, a later analysis counted tens of millions of unique TCR beta chains, some 11 million of which were shared by at least two donors. To remove PCR and sequencing errors, raw reads were error-corrected and collapsed into unique sequences using a nearest-neighbor algorithm that merged closely related sequences. V, D and J gene segments were assigned by aligning CDR3 sequences to IMGT reference sequences. For a sequence to be retained, at least a six-nucleotide match to both a V gene segment and a J gene segment was required. Rearrangements were called productive when the CDR3 lacked stop codons and stayed in frame with V and J; all others were non-productive. CDR3 was defined according to IMGT convention as the region running from the second conserved V-encoded cysteine to the conserved J-encoded phenylalanine. In an earlier analysis of 550 to 650 of the donors, sequences lacking an unambiguous match to a single V gene segment were excluded. An earlier analysis of over 450 of the donors classified V segments as functional when productive rearrangements were above 56.7% and as segregating when the standard deviation between donors was above 5%. A statistical classification framework was built to diagnose cytomegalovirus status from the catalog of TCR beta chain sequences. A later analysis assigned V and J genes by comparing TCR nucleotide sequences with IMGT/GENE-DB human TR gene sequences. The TCRdist pipeline was used in a later analysis to assign CDR3 sequences and most-parsimonious VDJ recombination scenarios. In a later analysis, each TCR beta chain was defined by its CDR3 amino acid sequence together with its V-gene family, and reads without a unique V-gene family were excluded. As a way to deal with suspected cross-contamination and a sequencing artifact, a later analysis dropped 592 nucleotide sequences that were highly shared and had low generation probability. In a later analysis, a clonal expansion index for each public chain was calculated from normalized within-repertoire ranks of inferred template counts. In a later analysis, generation probabilities were computed using a VDJ recombination model fitted to out-of-frame rearrangements, and the results were checked against IGoR. Hypergeometric tests were used in a later analysis to score TCR-TCR, TCR-HLA and TCR-CMV co-occurrence, with a repertoire-size bias correction applied to the TCR pairs. In a later analysis, false discovery rates were estimated by permuting HLA or CMV assignments 20 times. A later analysis grouped co-occurring TCRs with DBSCAN, adding TCRdist sequence similarity when clustering within HLA-allele-positive subsets. For co-occurrence clustering, repertoires with fewer than 30,000 or more than 120,000 public chains were excluded, along with four to six repertoires with anomalous nucleotide sharing. What TCRdb holds here is the immuneACCESS table cut down to in-frame rearrangements. Part of the clones is not present; checked against another copy, under half of the missing clones reflect an unresolved V gene, and the others are unexplained. The DNA was the basis for D and trimming; V, J and clone size are from that table. For this sample there are 90,000 or so clones; roughly 80% appear just once. The top ten clonotypes cover 3.4% of the sample.

The sequence was collected from a man between 25 and 39 years old in good health and CMV-seropositive. The material sequenced was PBMCs. The sequence joins TRBV7-7 to TRBJ2-3; a weak D assignment points to TRBD2 (5 bases agree). At the DNA level, the sequence is TGTGCCAGCAGCCAGTTCGGGAAAAGCACAGATACGCAGTATTTT. Its translation is CASSQFGKSTDTQYF.